This is a list of T cell receptor beta chains from one sample in a study of blood T cell repertoires in COVID-19. The data were produced by immunoSEQ multiplex PCR, yet TCRdb's version contains in-frame clones alone and is incomplete. The sample carries fewer than 700,000 clones, roughly nine tenths recorded once. Sequenced input: peripheral blood. Source of these receptors: a woman aged 45-65 years with COVID-19, enrolled during active disease. Each CDR3 is given with its conserved first and last residue. A D gene is named only where the DNA matches it firmly. Size is omitted from some rows. Given values are once, few, many or a class for expanded clones.

j_call | d_call | clone_size | v_call | cdr3_nt | cdr3_aa
TRBJ2-3 | - | - | TRBV3-1/TRBV3-2 | TGTGCCAGCAGCCAAGTAGCAGATACGCAGTATTTT | CASSQVADTQYF
TRBJ2-7 | TRBD1 | - | TRBV27 | TGTGCCAGCAGGATCCCGGGACAGGGGGATTACGAGCAGTACTTC | CASRIPGQGDYEQYF
TRBJ1-2 | - | - | TRBV27 | TGTGCCAGCAGTCCCAAGGCAGGGGCCAACTATGGCTACACCTTC | CASSPKAGANYGYTF
TRBJ2-7 | - | many | TRBV6-2/TRBV6-3 | TGTGCCAGCAGTTACGGTAAAATCGCGGTTACCTACGAGCAGTACTTC | CASSYGKIAVTYEQYF
TRBJ2-2 | - | - | TRBV6-5 | TGTGCCAGCAGTTACTCTCCGGGTAGGGGGGAGCTGTTTTTT | CASSYSPGRGELFF
TRBJ1-3 | - | - | TRBV6-5 | TGTGCCAGCAGATCGGGGACTGGAAACACCATATATTTT | CASRSGTGNTIYF
TRBJ2-3 | TRBD1 | - | TRBV28 | TGTGCCAGCAGGGAGGGACAGGAGGGCACAGATACGCAGTATTTT | CASREGQEGTDTQYF
TRBJ2-5 | - | once | TRBV10-1 | TGCGCCAGCAGTGAAGGGGGGGAACAAGAGACCCAGTACTTC | CASSEGGEQETQYF
TRBJ1-2 | TRBD1 | - | TRBV7-2 | TGTGCCAGCAGCTGGTACAGGGGAGAGAATGGCTACACCTTC | CASSWYRGENGYTF
TRBJ2-2 | - | - | TRBV3-1/TRBV3-2 | TGTGCCAGCAGCCTGACTGGGGGGACCGGGGAGCTGTTTTTT | CASSLTGGTGELFF
TRBJ1-6 | TRBD1 | - | TRBV28 | TGTGCCAGCGGACAGGGTTTTTCACCCCTCCACTTT | CASGQGFSPLHF
TRBJ2-5 | - | - | TRBV7-9 | TGTGCCAGCAGCTTACCGGGTCTCCAAGAGACCCAGTACTTC | CASSLPGLQETQYF
TRBJ1-3 | - | - | TRBV10-1 | TGCGCCAGCAGTGCCTACCGGGACACCCATGCGGGAAACACCATATATTTT | CASSAYRDTHAGNTIYF
TRBJ2-7 | TRBD2 | - | TRBV4-2 | TGTGCCAGCAGCCAAGATGGGAGTAGCGGGGGATACGAGCAGTACTTC | CASSQDGSSGGYEQYF
TRBJ2-7 | TRBD1 | - | TRBV18 | TGTGCCAGCTCACCCCTTCCGGGACAGGTTTACGAGCAGTACTTC | CASSPLPGQVYEQYF
TRBJ2-7 | TRBD1 | - | TRBV30 | TGTGCCTGCAATATTCAGGGGGCGACTTTTGGGGCCTACGAGCAGTACTTC | CACNIQGATFGAYEQYF
TRBJ1-2 | - | - | TRBV4-2 | TGTGCCAGCAGCCAATATCCCGGGACAAACAATAACTATGGCTACACCTTC | CASSQYPGTNNNYGYTF
TRBJ1-6 | - | - | TRBV10-2 | TGCGCCAGCAGTGTGGGCAGGTCGAAATCACCCCTCCACTTT | CASSVGRSKSPLHF
TRBJ2-1 | TRBD2 | - | TRBV27 | TGTGCCAGCAGTTTAACGGCGGGGGGGCCCCCAAATGAGCAGTTCTTC | CASSLTAGGPPNEQFF
TRBJ1-4 | - | - | TRBV30 | TGTGCCTGGAGACAGGGTAATGAAAAACTGTTTTTT | CAWRQGNEKLFF
TRBJ2-2 | - | once | TRBV19 | TGTGCCAGTAGTATAGAAAGTGGCAGGGCGGCGGAGCTGTTTTTT | CASSIESGRAAELFF
TRBJ1-1 | TRBD1 | - | TRBV5-4 | TGTGCCAGCAGCTTGGTGACAGGGGGCACTGAAGCTTTCTTT | CASSLVTGGTEAFF
TRBJ2-3 | TRBD2 | - | TRBV3-1/TRBV3-2 | TGTGCCAGCAGCTCGGGACTAGCGGGGGTCGAAGATACGCAGTATTTT | CASSSGLAGVEDTQYF
TRBJ2-2 | TRBD2 | - | TRBV19 | TGTGCCAGTAGTATCCTAGCGGGGGGGGCCGGGGAGCTGTTTTTT | CASSILAGGAGELFF
TRBJ2-4 | - | - | TRBV5-1 | TGCGCCAGCAGCTTGGCCGTTAGTAGGGGTGGCAACATTCAGTACTTC | CASSLAVSRGGNIQYF
TRBJ1-2 | - | once | TRBV21-1 | TGTGCCAGCAGCAAAGAGGGGGGGTACTATGGCTACACCTTC | CASSKEGGYYGYTF
TRBJ1-6 | - | - | TRBV2 | TGTGCCAGCAGGGACACGACTAATTCACCCCTCCACTTT | CASRDTTNSPLHF
TRBJ1-1 | TRBD1 | - | TRBV27 | TGTGCCAGCAGTTATTCGACAGGGACTGAAGCTTTCTTT | CASSYSTGTEAFF
TRBJ1-2 | - | - | TRBV11-2 | TGTGCCAGCAGCTTAGACAGGGGCCCTATCTATGGCTACACCTTC | CASSLDRGPIYGYTF